This T cell receptor (beta chain) was captured in a study of shared clonotypes between healthy human individuals. Study-level points and caveats: The study found roughly 5% of naive CD4 clonotypes shared across several donors. Unshared clonotypes carried lower generation probabilities than those common to all four donors.

A word on this clone: Its antigen remains unknown.

The V gene's germline CDR1 is SGHDT and CDR2 YYEEEE. This CDR3 is built from 15 residues. V was cut by 4 bases and J by 5 bases, with 15 bases left in between. Clones were sequenced by immunoSEQ multiplex PCR, and TCRdb holds only the in-frame ones, with some missing. The table records some 2,000,000 clones, roughly 94% of them present only once. J is TRBJ1-4 and V is TRBV5-6; D is possibly TRBD1 (6 bases). The sample comprised naive CD4+ T cells sorted from blood. The subset denotes: CD45RA+ positively selected. This clonotype was sampled from a man aged 18 to 30 in good health. The DNA of the CDR3 is TGTGCCAGCAGCCCAGCCGGGGGCCCAAATGAAAAACTGTTTTTT. Its translation is CASSPAGGPNEKLFF.